This T cell receptor (beta chain) was identified during a study of early T cells in non-severe SARS-CoV-2 infection. Across the whole study: Sequencing input comprised bulk RNA from unsorted whole blood; chain pairing was not available. Study-wide results and limits: A preference for anti-spike CD8 responses marked VDJdb matching, which missed private and CD4 specificities.

This clonotype turned up a few times. What it recognizes is unknown. TCRdb called the 5' RACE reads again in MiXCR, with one record for every CDR3 protein. Among about 22,000 distinct CDR3 sequences listed, roughly 3.5% were seen once. The CDR3 covers 15 residues. Trimming left V 1 base short and J 3 bases short, with 9 bases between. The gene calls are TRBV12-3 or TRBV12-4 and TRBJ2-2; D ambiguous. Sequencing used whole blood. This TCR was recovered from an adult who was a healthcare worker with PCR-confirmed SARS-CoV-2 infection or an uninfected control (not recorded which). The DNA for the CDR3 is TGTGCCAGCAGTTTAGATGGTACCCACACCGGGGAGCTGTTTTTT. Translating it yields CASSLDGTHTGELFF.